This T cell receptor beta chain derives from a study of OX40 agonist ivuxolimab in advanced cancers. Study details: Each dose-escalation patient presented with hepatocellular carcinoma, melanoma, renal cell or head and neck cancer. The study, taken as a whole, reports: CD4+ and CD8+ blood T cells expanded clonally by week 6 at 0.1 to 3.0 mg/kg. Partial responders receiving 0.1-3.0 mg/kg showed among the lowest clonal expansion. Average numbers of expanded clones were greater in CD8+ T cells than in CD4+.

In regard to this clone: Its antigen remains unknown.

Sequencing used immunoSEQ multiplex PCR; TCRdb keeps in-frame clones, though not all of them. The sample holds about 90,000 clones; about 87% are singletons and the top ten take about 7.2%. The CDR3 contains 13 residues. Germline CDR1 and CDR2: LNHDA and SQIVND (reference sequence). Trimming pared 1 base from V and 3 bases from J, leaving 5 bases between. The specimen was CD4+ or CD8+ T cells sorted from blood, collected in a trial of the OX40 agonist ivuxolimab. The TCR comes from an adult with an advanced solid tumor such as melanoma, head and neck, liver or kidney cancer. This chain links TRBV19 with TRBJ2-3; D uncertain. The CDR3 nucleotides are TGTGCCAGTAGTATAGTGAGAACAGATACGCAGTATTTT. It encodes CASSIVRTDTQYF.